This is a list of T cell receptor beta chains from one sample in a study of human T cells and chemical hapten exposure. TCRdb re-derived calls from the RACE reads in MiXCR, one entry per CDR3 protein. The data hold roughly 84,000 distinct CDR3 sequences, with about 10% observed a single time. Sequenced here: whole blood, sampled in connection with sensitization to the hapten diphenylcyclopropenone (DPC). These receptors all stem from a woman in her forties or fifties with alopecia areata. Some clones in this sample may be carry-over from other donors' samples. Each CDR3 is given without its conserved first and last residue. Expanded clones are given a class, and other clones once, few, many or no size at all.

v_gene	abundance	j_gene	CDR3aa
TRBV28	-	TRBJ2-1	ASSFPLAGTPSSYNEQF
TRBV28	many	TRBJ2-5	ASSPQGGQETQY
TRBV14	many	TRBJ2-6	ASSPGGFRSGANVLT
TRBV30	few	TRBJ2-3	ASGSGRTDTQY
TRBV5-5	many	TRBJ2-2	ASSWGDYSTGELF
TRBV28	few	TRBJ2-1	ATYETAHRGEQF
TRBV7-2	many	TRBJ2-1	ASSLEVAGGYNEQF
TRBV2	many	TRBJ2-3	ASSLTRSTDTQY
TRBV7-2	many	TRBJ1-1	ASSLQGKGEAF
TRBV5-4	few	TRBJ2-1	ASSYGTGGLNEQF
TRBV12-3/TRBV12-4	-	TRBJ1-5	ASSSTAPTGVGNQPQH
TRBV20-1	many	TRBJ2-3	SARPSGGTDTQY
TRBV6-1	few	TRBJ1-1	ASGTRGLNTEAF
TRBV5-1	many	TRBJ2-3	ASSLEKADTQY
TRBV28	once	TRBJ1-1	ASSRPPTEAF
TRBV6-2/TRBV6-3	-	TRBJ2-4	ASSYQGRLAKNIQY
TRBV6-6	many	TRBJ1-4	ASSYNSGGDEKLF
TRBV5-6	many	TRBJ1-2	ASSSFDRVNYGYT
TRBV20-1	many	TRBJ2-1	SAEVPSGRPGGYNEQF
TRBV15	-	TRBJ2-1	ATSRVNRGRKDNEQF
TRBV28	-	TRBJ2-5	ASMRSGLETQY
TRBV20-1	many	TRBJ1-1	SARGASNTEAF
TRBV7-9	many	TRBJ1-4	AASHRDEKLF
TRBV12-3/TRBV12-4	many	TRBJ2-1	ASSGSPDLYNEQF
TRBV20-1	many	TRBJ1-1	SARDLGRMNTEAF
TRBV29-1	many	TRBJ2-7	SVISDSYEQY
TRBV20-1	-	TRBJ2-5	SPVPLAGGMETQY
TRBV6-2/TRBV6-3	many	TRBJ1-5	ASSYSSRSGPQH